This T cell receptor (beta chain) stems from a study of shared clonotypes between healthy human individuals. Looking at the study overall: Two women and three men aged 18 to 49 served as donors. A donor's plate count was three for CD4 naive and three for CD4 memory; CD8 naive had two and CD8 memory one.

Division of CD4+ cells produced a CD45RA+ naive subset and a CD45RA-negative memory subset. Data came from immunoSEQ multiplex PCR; TCRdb stores just in-frame clones and leaves some out. The sample yields some 1 million clones, approximately 68% seen once. This clone was counted a single time. Its antigen remains unidentified. Study results and limitations: As a rule, naive subsets had a larger estimated richness than memory subsets.

The CDR3 loop spans 18 amino acids. The chain is built from TRBV21-1 and TRBJ1-5; TRBD1 is the table's D call and was not checked against the DNA. TRBV21-1 is a known pseudogene. The source material was memory CD4+ T cells sorted from blood. Specified subset: CD45RA-negative fraction. The TCR sequence derives from a man younger than 35 in good health. This CDR3 reads CASSKVAGVPQGNQPQHF. Here the CDR3 DNA reads TGTGCCAGCAGCAAAGTAGCAGGGGTCCCGCAGGGCAATCAGCCCCAGCATTTT.